The 32 T cell receptor beta chains listed next were all sequenced from one sample in a study of shared clonotypes between healthy human individuals. TCRdb's table, derived via immunoSEQ multiplex PCR, lists solely in-frame clones and lacks some. The sample yields about 79,000 clones, about 65% seen once. Sequenced material: memory CD8+ T cells sorted from blood. Subset here: CD45RO+ cells pooled with CCR7-negative TemRA cells. Source of these receptors: a man aged 25-45 years in good health.

This chain uses TRBV30 with TRBJ2-2; 9 bases are shared with TRBD2. With 4 bases clipped from V and 6 bases from J, the junction kept 3 bases outside the gene matches. The length of the CDR3 is 13 residues. CDR1 is GTSNPN, CDR2 SVGIG, per germline (reference sequence). The CDR3 spells CAWTAGGPGELFF. Written as DNA, the CDR3 is TGTGCCTGGACTGCGGGAGGGCCCGGGGAGCTGTTTTTT.

The chain employs TRBV5-4 and TRBJ2-1; 7 bases align to TRBD1. CDR3 size: 17 residues. Germline V gene sequence: CDR1 SGHNT, CDR2 YYREEE (reference sequence). Trimming cost V 0 bases and J 7 bases; bases outside gene matches: 13. The CDR3 bases are TGTGCCAGCAGCTTGGTTTTGATGACAGGGATGCATAATGAGCAGTTCTTC. The encoded protein is CASSLVLMTGMHNEQFF.

The table lists this clone with a count of one. V and J are TRBV4-1 and TRBJ2-7; 10 nucleotides agree with TRBD2. Trimming at V came to 0 bases and at J to 4 bases, leaving 3 bases not matched to a gene. The length of the CDR3 is 15 residues. Germline V gives CDR1 MGHRA, CDR2 YSYEKL. The DNA of the CDR3 is TGCGCCAGCAGCCAAGAGGCGACTAGCGGGTACGAGCAGTACTTC. It specifies CASSQEATSGYEQYF.

This chain joins TRBV7-9 and TRBJ2-3; 12 bases are shared with TRBD2. This CDR3 spans 16 amino acids. V lost 3 bases to trimming and J lost 11 bases; unmatched junction nucleotides: 12. In germline, CDR1 is SEHNR, CDR2 FQNEAQ (reference sequence). The CDR3 loop reads CASSLGLAGPGYGQYF. The CDR3 coding sequence is TGTGCCAGCAGCTTGGGACTAGCGGGCCCGGGCTATGGGCAGTATTTT.

The chain recombines TRBV27 with TRBJ1-1, with D uncertain. V lost 5 bases and J lost 4, with 14 bases in between. The CDR3 runs 14 residues. Germline CDR1 is MNHEY and CDR2 is SMNVEV (reference sequence). The CDR3 loop reads CASSPLARFTEAFF. CDR3 coding DNA: TGTGCCAGCAGTCCCCTAGCGCGGTTCACTGAAGCTTTCTTT.

This chain links TRBV28 with TRBJ1-1; TRBD1 aligns across 10 bases. The ends lost 4 bases at V and 4 bases at J; junction bases unmatched: 9. This CDR3 is built from 16 residues. Per the germline V gene, CDR1 is MDHEN and CDR2 is SYDVKM. The CDR3 is CASSSGTGVWSTEAFF. The CDR3 DNA reads TGTGCCAGCAGTTCCGGGACAGGGGTTTGGAGCACTGAAGCTTTCTTT.

The chain carries TRBV28 and TRBJ1-2; the D gene is possibly TRBD1 (6 bases). V was pared by 6 bases and J by 4 bases, with 18 bases between. The germline gives CDR1 MDHEN, CDR2 SYDVKM. The CDR3 extends over 15 amino acids. The CDR3 DNA sequence: TGTGCCAGCAGAGGTAGGGGACACCCGATCTATGGCTACACCTTC. The encoded protein is CASRGRGHPIYGYTF.

This clone was found a few times. The CDR3 bases are TGTGCCAGCTCGCAACGGACCCTCGTCTACGAGCAGTACTTC. This encodes CASSQRTLVYEQYF. V usage is TRBV18 and J usage is TRBJ2-7; D uncertain. Germline CDR1 is KGHSH and CDR2 is LQKENI. CDR3 length: 14 amino acids. Deletions cut 6 bases from V and 3 bases from J, with 15 bases between. Using reference TRBV18 and TRBJ2-7 for the parts outside the CDR3, the full variable domain is NAGVMQNPRHLVRRRGQEARLRCSPMKGHSHVYWYRQLPEEGLKFMVYLQKENIIDESGMPKERFSAEFPKEGPSILRIQQVVRGDSAAYFCASSQRTLVYEQYFGPGTRLTVT.

With respect to this clone: The same CDR3 can be traced to other DNA sequences in this sample. The V gene is TRBV29-1, the J gene TRBJ2-3; D not certain. The CDR3 runs to 10 residues. V was trimmed by 3 bases and J by 3 bases, leaving 1 base between them. From germline, CDR1 is SQVTM and CDR2 ANQGSEA. The CDR3 reads CSVDTDTQYF. The DNA of the CDR3 is TGCAGCGTTGATACAGATACGCAGTATTTT.

The chain has TRBV29-1 and TRBJ2-3; a weak D match, TRBD1 (5 bases). Germline V gene sequence: CDR1 SQVTM, CDR2 ANQGSEA. The V end was cut by 0 bases, the J end by 1 base, with 14 bases between. This CDR3 comprises 16 residues. The DNA for the CDR3 is TGCAGCGTTGAAGAGGGGCTCTTAGCTGGCACAGATACGCAGTATTTT. It codes for CSVEEGLLAGTDTQYF.

The chain joins TRBV5-6 to TRBJ2-3; 7 bases are shared with TRBD2. The ends lost 0 bases at V and 6 bases at J; junction bases unmatched: 13. Germline CDR1 SGHDT, CDR2 YYEEEE. This CDR3 is 17 amino acids long. CDR3 in amino acids: CASSLGLGTTLFDTQYF. CDR3 bases: TGTGCCAGCAGCTTGGGTCTAGGGACTACACTCTTTGATACGCAGTATTTT.

The chain uses TRBV9 and TRBJ2-2; D unclear. The CDR3 has 15 amino acids. Germline V gives CDR1 SGDLS, CDR2 YYNGEE. The germline V and J ends were trimmed by 4 bases and 0 bases, with 10 bases remaining between them. CDR3 nucleotide sequence: TGTGCCAGCAGCCCTGGGCAGCCGAACACCGGGGAGCTGTTTTTT. It yields the protein CASSPGQPNTGELFF.

The chain recombines TRBV7-2 with TRBJ2-1; D might be TRBD1 (5 bases). The CDR3 consists of 15 residues. V gave up 2 bases and J gave up 3 bases, with 11 bases separating them. Germline-derived CDR1 and CDR2 are SGHTA and FQGNSA. The CDR3 here is CASSLSRGYYNEQFF. For the CDR3, the DNA is TGTGCCAGCAGCTTATCTAGGGGCTACTACAATGAGCAGTTCTTC.

This clone turned up a few times. The chain employs TRBV10-2 and TRBJ2-7; 14 nucleotides agree with TRBD2. The germline CDR1 and CDR2 sequences are WSHSY and SAAADI. This CDR3 has 16 amino acids. The V segment lost 5 bases and the J segment 2 bases; nucleotides outside the gene matches: 5. The CDR3 spells CASSQTSGRAPYEQYF. CDR3 sequence (DNA): TGCGCCAGCAGTCAGACTAGCGGGAGGGCCCCCTACGAGCAGTACTTC.

The rearrangement joins TRBV6-1 to TRBJ1-2; TRBD1 is a possible D gene (5 bases). CDR3 size: 13 residues. Germline loops: CDR1 MNHNS, CDR2 SASEGT. Trimming took off 5 bases at V and 4 bases at J, with 11 bases between the two ends. CDR3 bases: TGTGCCAGCAGTAGAGGGGAGAGCTATGGCTACACCTTC. Amino acids: CASSRGESYGYTF.

There are many counts of this clone. This specimen includes other DNA sequences encoding the same CDR3. The chain uses TRBV7-9 and TRBJ2-6, with D perhaps being TRBD1 or TRBD2 (5 bases each). CDR3 length: 17 residues. Germline CDR1 and CDR2: SEHNR and FQNEAQ (reference sequence). Between the trimmed V and J ends, which lost 1 base and 0 bases, there was a span of 10 bases. Here the CDR3 DNA reads TGTGCCAGCAGCTTAGGAGGTGGGGGCTCTGGGGCCAACGTCCTGACTTTC. Translated: CASSLGGGGSGANVLTF.

The genes are TRBV6-6 and TRBJ1-5; D remains ambiguous. The CDR3 covers 13 residues. Germline CDR1 MNHNY, CDR2 SVGAGI (reference sequence). V lost 5 bases and J lost 4, with 9 bases in between. This CDR3 is CASSLGWNQPQHF. CDR3 nucleotides: TGTGCCAGCAGTCTAGGTTGGAATCAGCCCCAGCATTTT.

This chain uses TRBV11-3 with TRBJ2-1; D unclear. Germline CDR1 and CDR2: SGHNT and YENEEA. The CDR3 has 13 residues. The ends were cut back, 0 bases at V and 6 bases at J, with 6 bases in the middle. CDR3: CASSLESRNEQFF. In DNA, the CDR3 is TGTGCCAGCAGCTTAGAGAGTCGCAATGAGCAGTTCTTC.

This clone was detected a few times. Written as DNA, the CDR3 is TGTGCCAGCAGCTTCGGGAAACAGGGTCACGGTGCGAACACTGAAGCTTTCTTT. Protein: CASSFGKQGHGANTEAFF. The chain employs TRBV5-5 and TRBJ1-1; possibly TRBD1 for D (6 bases). This CDR3 spans 18 amino acids. With 2 bases removed from V and 1 base from J, the gap between germline ends came to 21 bases. The V gene's germline CDR1 is SGHKS and CDR2 YYEKEE (reference sequence).

The rearrangement uses TRBV7-2 and TRBJ2-1, with 7 positions matching TRBD1. Germline V gene data show CDR1 as SGHTA and CDR2 as FQGNSA. The CDR3 runs 13 residues. The V gene end was trimmed by 7 bases and the J gene end by 4 bases; junction bases not matched to a gene: 4. CDR3 coding DNA: TGTGCCAGCACCGAGGGACAGTACAATGAGCAGTTCTTC. This translates into CASTEGQYNEQFF. Supplemented by reference TRBV7-2 and TRBJ2-1, the full variable domain reads GAGVSQSPSNKVTEKGKDVELRCDPISGHTALYWYRQSLGQGLEFLIYFQGNSAPDKSGLPSDRFSAERTGGSVSTLTIQRTQQEDSAVYLCASTEGQYNEQFFGPGTRLTVL.

This chain links TRBV5-1 with TRBJ2-1; unclear D gene. V lost 0 bases, J lost 7 bases, and 8 bases lay in between. Germline-derived CDR1 and CDR2 are SGHRS and YFSETQ. The CDR3 covers 13 residues. For the CDR3, the DNA is TGCGCCAGCAGCTTGGCCGTGGAAAATGAGCAGTTCTTC. Translating it yields CASSLAVENEQFF.

The chain links TRBV28 to TRBJ2-7; 11 bases align to TRBD2. CDR3 length: 21 residues. With V trimmed by 8 bases and J by 3 bases, 27 bases remained unmatched. Germline CDR1 and CDR2: MDHEN and SYDVKM. The CDR3 here is CASWGEGGDLTSGRADYEQYF. Here the CDR3 DNA reads TGTGCCAGCTGGGGGGAAGGGGGAGACCTAACTAGCGGGAGAGCGGACTACGAGCAGTACTTC.

The chain combines TRBV7-3 with TRBJ2-7; 7 bases agree with TRBD1. CDR1 SGHTA and CDR2 FQGTGA come from the germline V gene. The CDR3 length is 14 residues. V gave up 2 bases and J gave up 3 bases; unmatched junction bases: 4. Here the CDR3 DNA reads TGTGCCAGCAGCTTAGTCCCAGGGGGCTACGAGCAGTACTTC. The encoded protein is CASSLVPGGYEQYF.

This clone was observed a few times. The V and J genes are TRBV18 and TRBJ1-2; D might be TRBD1 (5 bases). Germline assignment: CDR1 KGHSH and CDR2 LQKENI. The CDR3 runs to 13 residues. Trimming left V 6 bases short and J 5 bases short, with 13 bases between. The CDR3 here is CASSHKTDYGYTF. The CDR3 DNA is TGTGCCAGCTCCCACAAGACAGATTATGGCTACACCTTC.

This chain links TRBV6-1 with TRBJ2-3; 8 nucleotides agree with TRBD1. The CDR3 is 15 amino acids. V lost 5 bases to trimming and J lost 1 base; unmatched junction nucleotides: 5. The germline gives CDR1 MNHNS, CDR2 SASEGT. The CDR3 bases are TGTGCCAGCAGTCCGGGACAGGTTGGCACAGATACGCAGTATTTT. Its protein product is CASSPGQVGTDTQYF.

Many counts were recorded for this clone. The rearrangement links TRBV29-1 to TRBJ2-7, with TRBD2 matching 8 bases. CDR3 length: 14 amino acids. V lost 7 bases and J lost 5; bases outside the gene matches: 13. CDR1 is SQVTM and CDR2 is ANQGSEA in the germline V gene. The DNA of the CDR3 is TGCAGCGCCGGCAGCGGGAGCTTGTTCGACGAGCAGTACTTC. Translation: CSAGSGSLFDEQYF.

The chain is built from TRBV10-3 and TRBJ2-7; D may be TRBD1 or TRBD2 (5 bases each). Per the germline V gene, CDR1 is ENHRY and CDR2 is SYGVKD. The CDR3 extends over 17 amino acids. V was shortened by 2 bases and J by 3 bases, with 20 bases between the two germline ends. The CDR3 bases are TGTGCCATCAGTGAGAACCCAAGGGACCCCCACTACTACGAGCAGTACTTC. This encodes CAISENPRDPHYYEQYF.

Only a few counts were recorded for this clone. The sample carries other DNA sequences with the same CDR3. The chain recombines TRBV2 with TRBJ2-7; D gene unclear. The length of the CDR3 is 13 residues. Germline loops: CDR1 SNHLY, CDR2 FYNNEI. Trimming removed 4 bases from V and 4 bases from J, with 11 bases in between. CDR3 nucleotides: TGTGCCAGCAGTGGTGACCGATTATACGAGCAGTACTTC. Translated: CASSGDRLYEQYF.

The chain combines TRBV9 with TRBJ2-7; 8 nucleotides line up with TRBD2. The V gene end was trimmed by 7 bases and the J gene end by 2 bases; junction bases not matched to a gene: 5. Germline V gene sequence: CDR1 SGDLS, CDR2 YYNGEE. This CDR3 is built from 13 residues. CDR3 sequence reads: CASSSGSAYEQYF. CDR3 coding DNA: TGTGCCAGCTCTAGCGGGTCCGCCTACGAGCAGTACTTC.

This clone showed up many times. The CDR3 DNA sequence: TGTGCCAGCAGCGACGACGCGAGCTCCTACAATGAGCAGTTCTTC. It codes for CASSDDASSYNEQFF. The chain has TRBV5-5 and TRBJ2-1; D gene unclear. Looked up from germline, CDR1 is SGHKS and CDR2 is YYEKEE (reference sequence). There are 15 residues in the CDR3. Between the trimmed V and J ends, which lost 4 bases and 0 bases, there was a span of 11 bases.

At least ten counts were recorded for this clone. The rearrangement uses TRBV6-5 and TRBJ2-7, with D maybe TRBD2 (5 bases). This CDR3 region has 13 residues. CDR1 and CDR2 from the germline V gene are MNHEY and SVGAGI. V shed 2 bases and J shed 2 bases, with 7 bases lying between them. CDR3 bases: TGTGCCAGCAGTTACCTCGGGGCCTACGAGCAGTACTTC. Amino acid sequence: CASSYLGAYEQYF.

In its sample, this clone was seen once. V and J are TRBV4-1 and TRBJ2-7; D might be TRBD2 (6 bases). There are 15 residues in the CDR3. Germline V gene sequence: CDR1 MGHRA, CDR2 YSYEKL. V lost 4 bases to trimming and J lost 0 bases, with 13 bases between them. Written as DNA, the CDR3 is TGCGCCAGCAGCCTCACTAGCCTCAGCTCCTACGAGCAGTACTTC. The encoded protein is CASSLTSLSSYEQYF.